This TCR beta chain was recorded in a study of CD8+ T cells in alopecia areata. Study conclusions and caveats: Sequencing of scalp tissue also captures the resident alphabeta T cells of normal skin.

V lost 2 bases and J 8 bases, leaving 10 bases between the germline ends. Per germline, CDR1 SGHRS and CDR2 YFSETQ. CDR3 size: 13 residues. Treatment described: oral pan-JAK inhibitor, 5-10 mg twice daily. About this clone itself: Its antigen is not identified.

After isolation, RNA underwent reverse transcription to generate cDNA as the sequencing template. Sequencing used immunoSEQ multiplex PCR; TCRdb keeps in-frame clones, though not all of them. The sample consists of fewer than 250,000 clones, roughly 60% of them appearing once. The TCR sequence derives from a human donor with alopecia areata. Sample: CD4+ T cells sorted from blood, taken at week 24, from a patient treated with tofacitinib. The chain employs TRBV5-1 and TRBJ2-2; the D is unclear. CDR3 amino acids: CASSFDSAGELFF. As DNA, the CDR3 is TGCGCCAGCAGCTTCGACTCAGCTGGGGAGCTGTTTTTT.